This TCR beta chain is from a study of T cells after yellow fever vaccination. Overall study findings and caveats: There was a small share of clonotypes that showed up in both the CD4 and CD8 compartments. Most primary-vaccination clones reappeared after the booster (approximately 95% CD4, more than 70% CD8).

TCRdb used MiXCR to reprocess the 5' RACE reads, holding one entry per CDR3 protein. The repertoire has around 68,000 distinct CDR3 sequences, around 7.7% of them found once; the top ten carry roughly 30%. This clonotype has ten or more counts. Its antigen is still unknown. The source was CD8+ T cells sorted from PBMCs, collected around 10 days after the first yellow fever vaccination. This sequence originates from a young man who received the YFV17D yellow fever vaccine.

CDR3 protein: CASSIISGAGYGYTF. CDR3 DNA sequence: TGCGCCAGCAGCATTATATCGGGGGCAGGCTATGGCTACACCTTC. The rearrangement uses TRBV5-1 and TRBJ1-2, with D perhaps TRBD1 (6 bases). Germline CDR1 and CDR2: SGHRS and YFSETQ. CDR3 size: 15 residues. Trimming left V 4 bases short and J 4 bases short, with 17 bases between.